These 32 T cell receptor beta chains originate from one sample sequenced in a study of identifying expanded T cells in peripheral blood. Clones were read by immunoSEQ multiplex PCR, and TCRdb kept only the in-frame ones, dropping some. This repertoire shows some 95,000 clones, approximately 86% found once; its top ten account for around 5.2%. The sample taken for sequencing was blood. The receptors stem from a person aged 18 to 70 in good health.

The chain carries TRBV6-1 and TRBJ1-5; D call uncertain. This CDR3 has 15 residues. V shed 7 bases and J shed 4 bases, with 17 bases lying between them. In germline, CDR1 is MNHNS, CDR2 SASEGT. The CDR3: CASTGASSPNQPQHF. CDR3 coding DNA: TGTGCCAGCACGGGCGCAAGCTCGCCTAATCAGCCCCAGCATTTT.

V and J are TRBV30 and TRBJ1-3, with D perhaps matching TRBD1 (5 bases). Germline CDR1 and CDR2: GTSNPN and SVGIG (reference sequence). The germline V and J ends were trimmed by 5 bases and 0 bases, with 14 bases remaining between them. The CDR3 is made up of 15 amino acids. The CDR3 bases are TGTGCCTGGGCCCTTGACAGCTTCTCTGGAAACACCATATATTTT. Its translation is CAWALDSFSGNTIYF.

V and J are TRBV21-1 and TRBJ1-2; the table's D call of TRBD1 was not tested on the DNA. TRBV21-1 is noted as a pseudogene. This CDR3 comprises 15 residues. DNA of the CDR3: TGTGCCAGCAACCACGGGACAAGAAGGTTCCATGGCTACACCTTC. This translates into CASNHGTRRFHGYTF.

The chain couples TRBV30 to TRBJ2-7; D might be TRBD1 (6 bases). The CDR3 runs to 16 residues. CDR1 is GTSNPN, CDR2 SVGIG, per germline (reference sequence). V lost 1 base and J 5 bases, leaving 21 bases between the germline ends. This chain's CDR3 is CAWSEGGQINAHEQYF. For the CDR3, the DNA is TGTGCCTGGAGTGAAGGAGGACAGATTAACGCCCACGAGCAGTACTTC.

V and J are TRBV14 and TRBJ2-7; no definite D call. The V gene's germline CDR1 is SGHDN and CDR2 FVKESK. CDR3 length equals 13 residues. V was trimmed by 3 bases and J by 3 bases, leaving 9 bases between them. CDR3 sequence reads: CASSHQTSYEQYF. Written as DNA, the CDR3 is TGTGCCAGCAGCCATCAGACAAGCTACGAGCAGTACTTC.

The rearrangement uses TRBV2 and TRBJ1-5; 8 bases are a match to TRBD1. The V segment lost 6 bases and the J segment 2 bases; nucleotides outside the gene matches: 0. This CDR3 region has 13 residues. The germline V gene has CDR1 SNHLY and CDR2 FYNNEI. CDR3 sequence: CASRGQGNQPQHF. DNA of the CDR3: TGTGCCAGCAGGGGACAGGGCAATCAGCCCCAGCATTTT.

V and J are TRBV5-1 and TRBJ1-3; 8 bases fit TRBD1. V lost 4 bases and J lost 12; bases outside the gene matches: 12. Germline CDR1 is SGHRS and CDR2 is YFSETQ. This CDR3 has 14 amino acids. Written as DNA, the CDR3 is TGCGCCAGCAGCGCGGGACAGGCAAGCCTTGACATATATTTT. Its protein product is CASSAGQASLDIYF. Full variable domain (rest looked up from reference TRBV5-1 and TRBJ1-3): KAGVTQTPRYLIKTRGQQVTLSCSPISGHRSVSWYQQTPGQGLQFLFEYFSETQRNKGNFPGRFSGRQFSNSRSEMNVSTLELGDSALYLCASSAGQASLDIYFGEGSWLTVV.

The V call is TRBV19, the J call TRBJ1-1; no firm D call. CDR1 is LNHDA and CDR2 is SQIVND in the germline V gene (reference sequence). V lost 1 base and J lost 1, with 10 bases in between. This CDR3 has 15 residues. CDR3 loop: CASSIGWTGNTEAFF. CDR3 bases: TGTGCCAGTAGTATAGGGTGGACGGGGAACACTGAAGCTTTCTTT.

This chain uses TRBV7-9 with TRBJ1-2, with D possibly being TRBD1 (5 bases). Germline V gene data show CDR1 as SEHNR and CDR2 as FQNEAQ (reference sequence). V shed 4 bases and J shed 3 bases, with 12 bases lying between them. CDR3 length: 14 amino acids. In DNA form, the CDR3 reads TGTGCCAGCAGCTACAGCAGGGCCGACTATGGCTACACCTTC. Translating it yields CASSYSRADYGYTF.

V and J are TRBV5-1 and TRBJ1-1, with TRBD1 matching 10 bases. This CDR3 has 18 residues. Germline V gene lookup returns CDR1 SGHRS and CDR2 YFSETQ. V was pared by 1 base and J by 5 bases, with 14 bases of the junction left unmatched. CDR3 nucleotide sequence: TGCGCCAGCAGCTTGAGACCGAACGGACAGGGGGAACGTACTGAAGCTTTCTTT. This encodes CASSLRPNGQGERTEAFF.

The CDR3 nucleotides read TGTGCCAGCAGCGAATCCGGGACTAGCGTATACAATGAGCAGTTCTTC. This codes for CASSESGTSVYNEQFF. The chain joins TRBV7-9 to TRBJ2-1; 10 nucleotides align to TRBD2. V lost 5 bases to trimming and J lost 4 bases; unmatched junction nucleotides: 8. This CDR3 is 16 amino acids long. Germline V gene lookup returns CDR1 SEHNR and CDR2 FQNEAQ (reference sequence).

This clone was detected a few times. The chain uses TRBV4-1 and TRBJ2-5, with TRBD1 matching 10 bases. The ends lost 4 bases at V and 4 bases at J; junction bases unmatched: 12. The CDR3 is 17 residues long. Germline V lookup: CDR1 MGHRA, CDR2 YSYEKL. The CDR3 DNA follows: TGCGCCAGCAGCCGACCCACTCCGACAGGGGGCAGAGAGACCCAGTACTTC. Its translation: CASSRPTPTGGRETQYF.

This rearrangement joins TRBV10-1 to TRBJ1-1, with 7 positions matching TRBD1. CDR1 WNHNN and CDR2 SYGVQD come from the germline V gene (reference sequence). The CDR3 has 13 residues. The V gene end was trimmed by 4 bases and the J gene end by 10 bases; junction bases not matched to a gene: 9. The CDR3 here is CASSVDRSLGAFF. The CDR3 nucleotides are TGCGCCAGCAGTGTGGACAGGAGCCTAGGAGCTTTCTTT.

The chain links TRBV27 to TRBJ2-7; TRBD1 matches 7 bases. Germline-derived CDR1 and CDR2 are MNHEY and SMNVEV (reference sequence). The CDR3 covers 14 residues. V gave up 5 bases and J gave up 3 bases; unmatched junction bases: 7. The CDR3 nucleotides read TGTGCCAGCAGTCGTTCTCAGGGGGACTACGAGCAGTACTTC. Residues: CASSRSQGDYEQYF.

V is TRBV4-3 and J is TRBJ1-2; TRBD1 agrees at 7 bases. The junction had 6 bases not matched to a gene; V was cut back by 0 bases and J by 8 bases. Germline V gives CDR1 LGHNA, CDR2 YSLEER. This CDR3 contains 14 residues. CDR3 in amino acids: CASSQDFQGGGYTF. The CDR3 bases are TGCGCCAGCAGCCAAGACTTCCAGGGGGGAGGCTACACCTTC.

This clone was picked up a small number of times. The V and J genes are TRBV4-1 and TRBJ2-5; D remains unclear. Germline V CDR1 and CDR2: MGHRA, YSYEKL. The CDR3 contains 19 residues. V shed 4 bases and J shed 3 bases, with 27 bases lying between them. CDR3 amino acids: CASSLGTRIQPRLKETQYF. The CDR3 DNA sequence: TGCGCCAGCAGCCTCGGCACACGGATTCAACCAAGACTGAAAGAGACCCAGTACTTC.

The V call is TRBV2, the J call TRBJ2-3; D ambiguous. The CDR3 contains 13 residues. V was trimmed by 1 base and J by 2 bases, leaving 4 bases between them. CDR1 and CDR2 from the germline V gene are SNHLY and FYNNEI. In DNA, the CDR3 is TGTGCCAGCAGTGAAGAGGCCACAGATACGCAGTATTTT. Translated, it gives CASSEEATDTQYF.

The chain is built from TRBV2 and TRBJ2-1; a possible D gene is TRBD1 (6 bases). Germline lookup yields CDR1 SNHLY and CDR2 FYNNEI. The CDR3 length is 15 residues. Trimming removed 7 bases at V and 2 bases at J, with 15 bases between. The CDR3 loop reads CASTPDRTAYNEQFF. CDR3 in DNA: TGTGCCAGCACCCCCGACAGGACGGCCTACAATGAGCAGTTCTTC.

The J gene is TRBJ2-1, the V gene TRBV2; possible D gene TRBD1, 5 bases. Deletions cut 6 bases from V and 9 bases from J, with 15 bases between. Germline V gives CDR1 SNHLY, CDR2 FYNNEI. CDR3 length: 13 residues. CDR3 DNA sequence: TGTGCCAGCAGGGGCGACAGTGTAGGTGAGCAGTTCTTC. Its translation is CASRGDSVGEQFF.

The chain carries TRBV2 and TRBJ1-4, with D unclear. CDR3 size: 13 residues. Germline CDR1 SNHLY, CDR2 FYNNEI. V lost 1 base and J 9 bases, leaving 9 bases between the germline ends. As DNA, the CDR3 is TGTGCCAGCAGTGAAGTAGTGGGCCAAAAACTGTTTTTT. It encodes CASSEVVGQKLFF.

This chain connects TRBV6-5 to TRBJ1-2, with D possibly matching TRBD1 (5 bases). This CDR3 spans 12 amino acids. Trimming removed 7 bases from V and 3 bases from J, with 9 bases in between. From germline, CDR1 is MNHEY and CDR2 SVGAGI. The DNA for the CDR3 is TGTGCCAGCATGGGACGAGACTATGGCTACACCTTC. Amino acid sequence: CASMGRDYGYTF.

The chain joins TRBV6-1 to TRBJ2-7; 9 bases are a match to TRBD1. V was clipped by 2 bases and J by 9 bases; unmatched bases: 14. This CDR3 comprises 16 residues. Germline V lookup: CDR1 MNHNS, CDR2 SASEGT. CDR3 sequence reads: CASSEPRRDRVFGQYF. The DNA for the CDR3 is TGTGCCAGCAGTGAACCGCGCCGGGACAGGGTCTTCGGGCAGTACTTC.

This clone was seen only a few times. The V gene is TRBV18, the J gene TRBJ1-5; D gene uncertain. The CDR3 is 19 amino acids. Germline V CDR1 and CDR2: KGHSH, LQKENI. V lost 6 bases, J lost 3 bases, and 27 bases lay in between. The CDR3 sequence: CASSPNEAGGGYNNQPQHF. As DNA, the CDR3 is TGTGCCAGCTCTCCGAATGAGGCGGGCGGAGGGTATAACAATCAGCCCCAGCATTTT. Together with reference TRBV18 and TRBJ1-5, the CDR3 gives the full variable domain: NAGVMQNPRHLVRRRGQEARLRCSPMKGHSHVYWYRQLPEEGLKFMVYLQKENIIDESGMPKERFSAEFPKEGPSILRIQQVVRGDSAAYFCASSPNEAGGGYNNQPQHFGDGTRLSIL.

This chain links TRBV7-2 with TRBJ1-2, with no clear D. Germline lookup yields CDR1 SGHTA and CDR2 FQGNSA. This CDR3 has 11 residues. Trimming removed 5 bases from V and 7 bases from J, with 8 bases in between. CDR3 DNA: TGTGCCAGCAGCGTTTTGCGTGGCTACACCTTC. Residues: CASSVLRGYTF. Supplemented by reference TRBV7-2 and TRBJ1-2, the full variable domain reads GAGVSQSPSNKVTEKGKDVELRCDPISGHTALYWYRQSLGQGLEFLIYFQGNSAPDKSGLPSDRFSAERTGGSVSTLTIQRTQQEDSAVYLCASSVLRGYTFGSGTRLTVV.

The rearrangement links TRBV19 to TRBJ2-3; the D gene is possibly TRBD2 (5 bases). Germline CDR1 and CDR2: LNHDA and SQIVND (reference sequence). V lost 9 bases and J 4 bases, leaving 14 bases between the germline ends. The CDR3 is made up of 13 amino acids. The CDR3, as DNA: TGTGCCAGCACCTCTTCGGGGTCAGATACGCAGTATTTT. As protein: CASTSSGSDTQYF.

A few counts support this clone. The chain links TRBV2 to TRBJ1-5; D uncertain. Germline CDR1 reads SNHLY; CDR2 reads FYNNEI. The CDR3 length is 12 residues. Trimming removed 5 bases at V and 15 bases at J, with 17 bases between. For the CDR3, the DNA is TGTGCCAGCAGTACCCACAGTGACGCAGGGCATTTT. Translating gives CASSTHSDAGHF.

The gene calls are TRBV9 and TRBJ1-1; D unresolved. There are 13 residues in the CDR3. Germline CDR1 reads SGDLS; CDR2 reads YYNGEE. With 4 bases removed from V and 2 bases from J, the gap between germline ends came to 9 bases. The CDR3 DNA reads TGTGCCAGCAGCCCCAGACTTAACACTGAAGCTTTCTTT. It is translated as CASSPRLNTEAFF.

The gene calls are TRBV9 and TRBJ2-5; perhaps D is TRBD1 or TRBD2 (7 bases each). Trimming took off 0 bases at V and 5 bases at J, with 11 bases between the two ends. Per germline, CDR1 SGDLS and CDR2 YYNGEE. The CDR3 length is 14 residues. The CDR3 spells CASSVGRGGETQYF. DNA of the CDR3: TGTGCCAGCAGCGTAGGCAGGGGGGGCGAGACCCAGTACTTC.

The J gene is TRBJ1-2, the V gene TRBV7-2; 7 bases are a match to TRBD1. Per the germline V gene, CDR1 is SGHTA and CDR2 is FQGNSA. Trimming cost V 1 base and J 5 bases; bases outside gene matches: 16. CDR3 length: 18 residues. The CDR3 spells CASSLDPPYRGGGYGYTF. The DNA for the CDR3 is TGTGCCAGCAGCTTAGACCCCCCGTACAGGGGAGGAGGGTATGGCTACACCTTC.

This sequence joins TRBV15 and TRBJ1-5; no clear D gene. This CDR3 is built from 17 residues. Germline CDR1 LNHNV, CDR2 YYDKDF (reference sequence). V lost 0 bases, J lost 1 base, and 13 bases lay in between. This CDR3 reads CATSRDPRERSNQPQHF. The CDR3, as DNA: TGTGCCACCAGCAGAGACCCGCGGGAGAGGAGCAATCAGCCCCAGCATTTT.

The chain uses TRBV7-9 and TRBJ1-2; D not certain. This CDR3 contains 13 residues. Trimming took off 1 base at V and 13 bases at J, with 16 bases between the two ends. Per the germline V gene, CDR1 is SEHNR and CDR2 is FQNEAQ (reference sequence). In DNA form, the CDR3 reads TGTGCCAGCAGCTTAGGACTGAACGCAGGAATCACCTTC. As protein: CASSLGLNAGITF.

This clone was picked up one time. CDR3 loop: CASMVKGVGNSPLHF. In nucleotides, the CDR3 is TGTGCCAGCATGGTTAAAGGGGTGGGAAATTCACCCCTCCACTTT. The rearrangement joins TRBV6-1 to TRBJ1-6; tentative D call: TRBD1 (5 bases). Germline-derived CDR1 and CDR2 are MNHNS and SASEGT. Trimming removed 7 bases at V and 7 bases at J, with 17 bases between. The CDR3 length is 15 residues.